One TCR beta chain is described in this entry. The data belong to a study of cytomegalovirus exposure and HLA in healthy donors. This PCR relied on a set of 60 Vbeta primers and 13 Jbeta primers. Sequencing was performed with immunoSEQ multiplex PCR; in TCRdb, only in-frame clones are kept and a portion is missing. The repertoire includes about 57,000 clones, 75% to 85% of them detected once, and roughly 4.5% sits in the top ten. The CDR3 runs 16 residues. In germline, CDR1 is SGHTA, CDR2 FQGNSA. V lost 5 bases and J lost 3; bases outside the gene matches: 7. The TCR was taken from a man aged 25 to 45 in good health and CMV-seronegative. V and J are TRBV7-2 and TRBJ2-3; 11 nucleotides line up with TRBD2. The source material was PBMCs. Here the CDR3 DNA reads TGTGCCAGCAGCCTACTTAGCGGGGGGGCTACAGATACGCAGTATTTT. This gives the protein CASSLLSGGATDTQYF.